This is a list of T cell receptor gamma chains from one sample in a study of γδ T cells in repeated Plasmodium falciparum infection. TCRdb reran clone calling via CATT on the multiplex PCR reads. This sample yields around 24,000 gamma-chain clones, of which over 2.5% are seen a single time; roughly a third belongs to the top ten. Material for sequencing was gamma-delta T cells from blood. These receptors came from a pool of human donors (malaria-infected and uninfected, not separated). Each CDR3 is given with its conserved first and last residue. Size is stated as once, few, many, or a class for an expanded clone.

>TRGV9|TRGJ1/TRGJ2|medium-sized
CALWEVCYKKLF
TGTGCCTTGTGGGAGGTGTGTTATAAGAAACTCTTT
>TRGV4|TRGJ1/TRGJ2|many
CATWDVGYKKLF
TGTGCCACCTGGGATGTTGGTTATAAGAAACTCTTT
>TRGV4|TRGJ1/TRGJ2|many
CATWDLKYYKKLF
TGTGCCACCTGGGATCTGAAGTATTATAAGAAACTCTTT
>TRGV9|TRGJ1/TRGJ2|medium-sized
CALWEVPYYKKLF
TGTGCCTTGTGGGAGGTCCCTTATTATAAGAAACTCTTT
>TRGV4|TRGJP2|many
CATWDGDVSDWIKTF
TGTGCCACCTGGGATGGTGATGTAAGTGATTGGATCAAGACGTTT
>TRGV3|TRGJP2|medium-sized
CATWDGGWIKTF
TGTGCCACCTGGGACGGAGGTTGGATCAAGACGTTT
>TRGV9|TRGJP1|many
CALWEVTGWFKIF
TGTGCCTTGTGGGAGGTAACTGGTTGGTTCAAGATATTT
>TRGV3|TRGJ1/TRGJ2|medium-sized
CATWELYPKKLF
TGTGCCACCTGGGAGCTCTACCCTAAGAAACTCTTT
>TRGV9|TRGJ1/TRGJ2|many
CALWEWKNYYKKLF
TGTGCCTTGTGGGAGTGGAAGAATTATTATAAGAAACTCTTT
>TRGV2|TRGJ1/TRGJ2|many
CATWDGWGYKKLF
TGTGCCACCTGGGACGGTTGGGGTTATAAGAAACTCTTT
>TRGV8|TRGJ1/TRGJ2|many
CATWDSCYYKKLF
TGTGCCACCTGGGATAGTTGTTATTATAAGAAACTCTTT
>TRGV9|TRGJ1/TRGJ2|many
CALWVPNYYKKLF
TGTGCCTTGTGGGTACCTAATTATTATAAGAAACTCTTT
>TRGV3|TRGJP2|many
CATWDRPLRSDWIKTF
TGTGCCACCTGGGACAGGCCCCTCCGTAGTGATTGGATCAAGACGTTT
>TRGV5|TRGJ1/TRGJ2|many
CATWEGAKLF
TGTGCCACCTGGGAGGGTGCGAAACTCTTT
>TRGV4|TRGJ1/TRGJ2|many
CATWAYCEKLF
TGTGCCACCTGGGCTTATTGTGAGAAACTCTTT